A selection of T cell receptor beta chains follows, all from one sample in a study of blood T cell repertoires in COVID-19. Profiled with immunoSEQ multiplex PCR; TCRdb holds only in-frame clones, not every one. There are some 150,000 clones in the sample; roughly 80% occur only once, and 4.4% lies in the top ten. The sample was PBMCs or T cells enriched from blood (not recorded which). All receptors derive from a woman aged 45-60 years who had recovered from COVID-19. Each CDR3 is given without its conserved first and last residue.

j_call v_call cdr3_aa
TRBJ1-1 TRBV28 ASSETTNTEAF
TRBJ1-5 TRBV2 ASRGGQGAGQPQH
TRBJ1-1 TRBV7-2 ASRSGQVTEAF
TRBJ1-1 TRBV14 ASRRTGGGTEAF
TRBJ1-6 TRBV30 AWSVQGNSPLH
TRBJ1-2 TRBV29-1 SDYEGAQGYT
TRBJ1-1 TRBV12-3/TRBV12-4 ASSVTGAEAF
TRBJ1-2 TRBV29-1 SVEVGTRGYT
TRBJ2-3 TRBV28 ASRSRDTQY
TRBJ1-3 TRBV6-1 ASSEAWDRGIFSGNTIY
TRBJ2-2 TRBV19 ASSIVWVAETGELF
TRBJ2-5 TRBV7-2 ASSSKGMETQY
TRBJ1-2 TRBV28 ASSFGDRGYGYT
TRBJ1-4 TRBV5-1 ASSLSVYEKLF
TRBJ1-4 TRBV19 ASSRGDTNNEKLF
TRBJ2-2 TRBV19 ASTLGLNTGELF
TRBJ1-2 TRBV28 ASSLGALYGYT
TRBJ2-1 TRBV21-1 ASSGRAYNEQF
TRBJ1-5 TRBV7-9 ASSRTGGNQPQH
TRBJ2-3 TRBV13 ASSLGEGHTDTQY
TRBJ1-4 TRBV4-1 ASSLSAFNEKLF
TRBJ1-4 TRBV2 ASSERGTGDREKLF
TRBJ2-3 TRBV9 ASSVRRGGTDTQY
TRBJ1-3 TRBV3-1/TRBV3-2 ASSPLQGADTIY